The sequence of this T cell receptor (beta chain) was determined in a study of CD8 T cells in ankylosing spondylitis. Broader study findings: Some of these motif variants have turned up before, in reports on reactive arthritis synovial fluid and blood. Disease-linked clones were reportedly significantly enriched in matched ankylosing spondylitis synovial fluid. Disease-linked clones, CD8+, were relatively rare in peripheral blood.

Each TCR beta library was made by quantitative 5'-RACE that incorporated molecular barcodes. TCRdb fed the 5' RACE reads into MiXCR, producing one record per CDR3 protein. The sample holds 240,000 or so distinct CDR3 sequences, roughly a tenth seen once. This CDR3 comprises 15 residues. Trimming took 5 bases from V and 2 from J; bases not matched to a gene: 7. CDR1 is SGHTA and CDR2 is FQGNSA in the germline V gene. Remarks on this clonotype: Its antigen is still unknown.

The chain has TRBV7-2 and TRBJ2-3, with 7 bases lining up with TRBD2. The sample taken for sequencing was blood, either unsorted or a sorted T cell fraction (not recorded which). The TCR comes from a male donor with ankylosing spondylitis or in good health (not recorded which). The CDR3 loop reads CASSPTSRNTDTQYF. DNA for the CDR3: TGTGCCAGCAGCCCGACTAGCCGAAACACAGATACGCAGTATTTT.